A selection of T cell receptor beta chains follows, all from one sample in a study of naive and memory T cell subsets. One entry per CDR3 protein, called by TCRdb with MiXCR from the UMI-ligation and nested PCR reads. In the table there are roughly 98,000 distinct CDR3 sequences, more than 6.5% of which are singletons. Material for sequencing was central memory CD4+ T cells from blood. The receptors stem from a human donor in good health. Both conserved end residues are part of each CDR3. Each record gives: J gene, D gene, CDR3 length, V gene, clone size, CDR3 protein, CDR3 DNA. A D gene is named only where the DNA matches it firmly. Clone size is shown for a subset of rows, as once, few, many or a class of expanded clone.

>TRBJ2-7|-|13|TRBV20-1|many
CSAQGLSSYEQYF
TGCAGTGCGCAAGGACTGAGCTCCTACGAGCAGTACTTC
>TRBJ2-1|-|11|TRBV7-2|few
CASSSLDEQFF
TGTGCCAGCAGCTCGCTGGATGAGCAGTTCTTC
>TRBJ2-3|TRBD1|14|TRBV4-3|many
CASSPRGQADTQYF
TGCGCCAGCAGCCCTAGAGGACAGGCAGATACGCAGTATTTT
>TRBJ2-1|TRBD1|15|TRBV3-1|-
CASSPRQGRHNEQFF
TGTGCCAGCAGCCCCCGACAGGGGAGGCACAATGAGCAGTTCTTC
>TRBJ2-7|-|18|TRBV20-1|many
CSARDRTAYQTLSYEQYF
TGCAGTGCTAGAGATCGGACAGCTTATCAGACCCTCTCCTACGAGCAGTACTTC
>TRBJ1-4|TRBD1|15|TRBV2|many
CASSFNRGWSEKLFF
TGTGCCAGCAGTTTCAACAGGGGATGGAGTGAAAAACTGTTTTTT
>TRBJ2-7|TRBD1|15|TRBV4-2|many
CASSRKTGTGEEQYF
TGTGCCAGCAGCCGGAAAACCGGGACAGGGGAGGAGCAGTACTTC
>TRBJ2-7|TRBD1|15|TRBV7-9|many
CASSLEGTGNYEQYF
TGTGCCAGCAGCTTAGAGGGGACAGGGAACTACGAGCAGTACTTC
>TRBJ2-1|TRBD1|15|TRBV7-2|-
CASSPDRASYNEQFF
TGTGCCAGCAGCCCAGACAGGGCTTCCTACAATGAGCAGTTCTTC
>TRBJ2-1|-|11|TRBV12-3/TRBV12-4|many
CASRGFVEQFF
TGTGCCAGCCGGGGATTCGTGGAGCAGTTCTTC
>TRBJ1-2|-|17|TRBV5-5|-
CASSLAGLQLSNYGYTF
TGTGCCAGCAGCTTGGCGGGCTTACAGCTTTCTAACTATGGCTACACCTTC
>TRBJ2-6|-|13|TRBV11-2|medium-sized
CASSPSGANVLTF
TGTGCCAGCAGCCCCTCTGGGGCCAACGTCCTGACTTTC
>TRBJ2-7|-|14|TRBV24-1|few
CATASASVSYEQYF
TGTGCCACTGCCTCGGCTAGCGTTTCCTACGAGCAGTACTTC
>TRBJ1-5|-|13|TRBV6-1|many
CASSGEVGQPQHF
TGTGCCAGCAGTGGCGAAGTGGGTCAGCCCCAGCATTTT
>TRBJ2-1|-|12|TRBV20-1|-
CSTGVSYNEQFF
TGCAGTACGGGCGTTTCCTACAATGAGCAGTTCTTC
>TRBJ1-4|-|14|TRBV7-2|many
CASSLGGFDQKLFF
TGTGCCAGCAGCTTGGGGGGATTCGACCAAAAACTGTTTTTT
>TRBJ1-1|-|13|TRBV3-1|many
CASSQGHDTEAFF
TGTGCCAGCAGCCAGGGACACGACACTGAAGCTTTCTTT
>TRBJ2-5|-|12|TRBV29-1|-
CSVERQRETQYF
TGCAGCGTTGAACGCCAACGGGAGACCCAGTACTTC
>TRBJ2-1|-|11|TRBV5-1|-
CASSLDNEQFF
TGCGCCAGCAGCTTGGATAATGAGCAGTTCTTC
>TRBJ2-2|TRBD2|17|TRBV12-3/TRBV12-4|many
CASSLGSGGPIGGELFF
TGTGCCAGCAGCTTAGGGTCGGGGGGACCCATAGGCGGGGAGCTGTTTTTT
>TRBJ2-5|-|16|TRBV6-1|many
CASSVLRGSQQETQYF
TGTGCCAGCAGTGTACTGCGCGGCTCGCAACAAGAGACCCAGTACTTC
>TRBJ1-2|-|15|TRBV27|many
CASSLMDGPNYGYTF
TGTGCCAGCAGTTTAATGGACGGCCCTAACTATGGCTACACCTTC
>TRBJ2-3|-|16|TRBV2|few
CASSDRAATPTDTQYF
TGTGCCAGCAGTGACCGAGCGGCTACCCCCACAGATACGCAGTATTTT
>TRBJ2-7|TRBD2|14|TRBV6-4|many
CASSPQRGSGEQYF
TGTGCCAGCAGTCCTCAGCGGGGGAGTGGCGAGCAGTACTTC
>TRBJ2-1|-|13|TRBV6-5|many
CASSYQQGLVGFF
TGTGCCAGCAGTTACCAACAGGGCTTGGTAGGGTTCTTC
>TRBJ2-5|-|15|TRBV3-1|many
CASSQHVAAQETQYF
TGTGCCAGCAGCCAACATGTAGCGGCTCAAGAGACCCAGTACTTC
>TRBJ2-6|-|15|TRBV20-1|few
CSARDPLAGANVLTF
TGCAGTGCTAGAGATCCCCTAGCTGGGGCCAACGTCCTGACTTTC
>TRBJ2-1|-|13|TRBV20-1|many
CSASEGVDNEQFF
TGCAGTGCTAGTGAAGGGGTAGACAATGAGCAGTTCTTC
>TRBJ1-3|-|16|TRBV7-2|many
CASSTKTSSSGNTIYF
TGTGCCAGCAGCACAAAGACCAGTTCCTCTGGAAACACCATATATTTT
>TRBJ2-1|TRBD2|15|TRBV7-2|many
CASSLRLAGNNEQFF
TGTGCCAGCAGCTTACGACTAGCGGGGAACAATGAGCAGTTCTTC
>TRBJ1-3|-|14|TRBV3-1|-
CASSLSGRGNTIYF
TGTGCCAGCAGCCTCTCTGGCCGAGGAAACACCATATATTTT
>TRBJ1-5|-|15|TRBV21-1|-
CASSKVGGSNQPQHF
TGTGCCAGCAGCAAAGTGGGGGGTAGCAATCAGCCCCAGCATTTT
>TRBJ1-1|-|11|TRBV6-2/TRBV6-3|-
CASSYFMGAFF
TGTGCCAGCAGTTACTTCATGGGAGCTTTCTTT
>TRBJ2-7|-|15|TRBV7-2|-
CASTEGGGMSGKQYF
TGTGCCAGCACCGAGGGAGGGGGGATGAGCGGTAAGCAGTACTTC
>TRBJ2-5|TRBD1|14|TRBV10-2|-
CASTRTGDKETQYF
TGCGCCAGCACCCGGACAGGGGATAAGGAGACCCAGTACTTC
>TRBJ1-2|-|15|TRBV9|many
CASSVQAHDGDGYTF
TGTGCCAGCAGCGTACAGGCCCACGATGGCGATGGCTACACCTTC
>TRBJ2-3|TRBD2|16|TRBV24-1|many
CATSVAGGLTTDTQYF
TGTGCCACCAGTGTTGCGGGGGGCCTTACGACAGATACGCAGTATTTT
>TRBJ2-2|TRBD2|17|TRBV4-3|many
CASSSRSVWGGNGELFF
TGCGCCAGCAGTTCCAGATCTGTGTGGGGGGGGAACGGGGAGCTGTTTTTT
>TRBJ2-1|-|11|TRBV6-2/TRBV6-3|-
CASSPARVQFF
TGTGCCAGCAGTCCCGCCCGTGTGCAGTTCTTC
>TRBJ1-2|-|13|TRBV7-2|-
CASSGRTVYGYTF
TGTGCCAGCAGCGGCCGGACAGTCTATGGCTACACCTTC
>TRBJ2-5|-|14|TRBV27|-
CASNRPGYQETQYF
TGTGCCAGCAATCGGCCGGGGTACCAAGAGACCCAGTACTTC
>TRBJ1-6|-|15|TRBV5-6|many
CASSPRVGRNSPLHF
TGTGCCAGCTCTCCGAGGGTTGGGAGGAATTCACCCCTCCACTTT
>TRBJ1-6|TRBD1|15|TRBV7-2|many
CASSRIQGGNSPLHF
TGTGCCAGCAGCCGCATACAGGGGGGGAATTCACCCCTCCACTTT
>TRBJ2-1|-|14|TRBV11-2|-
CASSLRPDYNEQFF
TGTGCCAGCAGCTTACGACCAGACTACAATGAGCAGTTCTTC
>TRBJ2-3|-|12|TRBV3-1|few
CASSQVPDTQYF
TGTGCCAGCAGCCAGGTACCAGATACGCAGTATTTT
>TRBJ2-7|-|15|TRBV11-2|many
CASSLVVDSGYEQYF
TGTGCCAGCAGCTTAGTTGTGGACAGTGGCTACGAGCAGTACTTC
>TRBJ1-5|TRBD1|12|TRBV30|many
CAWGIQGQPQHF
TGTGCCTGGGGGATACAGGGGCAGCCCCAGCATTTT
>TRBJ2-1|-|16|TRBV12-3/TRBV12-4|-
CASSLQRVSPYNEQFF
TGTGCCAGCAGTTTACAAAGGGTCTCCCCCTACAATGAGCAGTTCTTC
>TRBJ2-1|-|13|TRBV7-2|many
CASSYGTGNEQFF
TGTGCCAGCAGCTATGGGACGGGGAATGAGCAGTTCTTC
>TRBJ2-7|TRBD1|15|TRBV28|few
CASRGQDYAAYEQYF
TGTGCCAGCAGGGGACAGGACTACGCCGCCTACGAGCAGTACTTC
>TRBJ2-2|-|14|TRBV24-1|many
CATSDFTNTGELFF
TGTGCCACCAGTGATTTTACGAACACCGGGGAGCTGTTTTTT
>TRBJ2-2|TRBD1|14|TRBV30|many
CAWSLNRGTGELFF
TGTGCCTGGAGCCTCAACAGGGGAACCGGGGAGCTGTTTTTT
>TRBJ2-6|-|13|TRBV6-2/TRBV6-3|-
CASTASGANVLTF
TGTGCCAGCACTGCCTCTGGGGCCAACGTCCTGACTTTC
>TRBJ2-1|-|12|TRBV2|few
CASYLRGGEQFF
TGTGCCAGCTACCTGAGAGGTGGTGAGCAGTTCTTC
>TRBJ2-7|-|13|TRBV7-7|-
CASSLRENYEQYF
TGTGCCAGCAGCTTAAGAGAAAACTACGAGCAGTACTTC